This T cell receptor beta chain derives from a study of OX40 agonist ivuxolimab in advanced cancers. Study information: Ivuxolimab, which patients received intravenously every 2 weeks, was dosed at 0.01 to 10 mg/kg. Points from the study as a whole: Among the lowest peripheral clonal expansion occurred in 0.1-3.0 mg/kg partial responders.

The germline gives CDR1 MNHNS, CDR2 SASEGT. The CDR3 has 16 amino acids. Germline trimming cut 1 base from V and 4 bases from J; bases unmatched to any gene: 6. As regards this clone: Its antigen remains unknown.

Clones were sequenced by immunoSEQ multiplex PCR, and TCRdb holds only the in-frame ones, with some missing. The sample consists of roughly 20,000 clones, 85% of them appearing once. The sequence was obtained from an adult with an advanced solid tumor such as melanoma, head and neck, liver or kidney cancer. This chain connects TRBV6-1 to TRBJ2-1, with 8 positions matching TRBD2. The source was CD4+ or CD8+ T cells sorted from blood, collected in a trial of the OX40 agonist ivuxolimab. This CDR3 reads CASSEDVAGWYNEQFF. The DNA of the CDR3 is TGTGCCAGCAGTGAAGATGTAGCGGGGTGGTACAATGAGCAGTTCTTC.